This T cell receptor (beta chain) was sequenced in a study of T cell clonotyping in hematopoietic cell transplantation. Samples: about 28 days before transplant, then days 30, 100 and 180 after. Study-wide points: Pathologically expanded recipient clonotypes increased progressively from day 30 to day 180 as diversity fell. Higher Inverse Simpson Index values in graft donor and pretransplant recipient predicted broader posttransplant TCR diversity.

Comments on this clone: The antigen is not known.

Libraries were prepared by immunoSEQ multiplex PCR; TCRdb keeps only in-frame clonotypes and omits some of them. This sample has 5,500 to 9,000 clones, with 80% to 90% found just once. Germline assignment: CDR1 MNHEY and CDR2 SVGAGI. This CDR3 is 13 amino acids long. Trimming shortened V by 2 bases and J by 0 bases, and 5 bases separated the two germline ends. This sequence joins TRBV6-5 and TRBJ2-7; D gene ambiguous. Sequencing used PBMCs, obtained 100 days after allogeneic stem cell transplant. This clonotype was obtained from a male patient in his fifties who had an allogeneic stem cell transplant from a related donor, so the T cells may come from the graft donor. Some clones in this sample may be carry-over from other donors' samples. Written as DNA, the CDR3 is TGTGCCAGCAGTTACCACTACTCCTACGAGCAGTACTTC. It is translated as CASSYHYSYEQYF.